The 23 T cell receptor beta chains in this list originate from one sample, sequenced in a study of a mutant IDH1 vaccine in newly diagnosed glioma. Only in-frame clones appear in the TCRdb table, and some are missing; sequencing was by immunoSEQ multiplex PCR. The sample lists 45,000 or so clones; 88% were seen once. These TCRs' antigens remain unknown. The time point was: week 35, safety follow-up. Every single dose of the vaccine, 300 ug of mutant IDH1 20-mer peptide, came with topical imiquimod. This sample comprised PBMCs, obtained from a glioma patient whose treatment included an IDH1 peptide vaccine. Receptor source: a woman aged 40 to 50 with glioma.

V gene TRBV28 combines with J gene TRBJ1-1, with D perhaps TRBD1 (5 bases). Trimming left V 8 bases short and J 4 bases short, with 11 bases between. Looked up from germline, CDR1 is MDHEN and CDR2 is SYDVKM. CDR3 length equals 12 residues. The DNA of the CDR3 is TGTGCCAGCCTTGGGGCGGTCACTGAAGCTTTCTTT. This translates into CASLGAVTEAFF.

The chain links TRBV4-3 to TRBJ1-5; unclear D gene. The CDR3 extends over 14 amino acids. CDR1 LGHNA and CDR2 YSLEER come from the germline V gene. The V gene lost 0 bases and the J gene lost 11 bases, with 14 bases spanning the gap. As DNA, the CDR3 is TGCGCCAGCAGCCAAGATCTTCGGGTTAGGTCCCAGCATTTT. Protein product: CASSQDLRVRSQHF.

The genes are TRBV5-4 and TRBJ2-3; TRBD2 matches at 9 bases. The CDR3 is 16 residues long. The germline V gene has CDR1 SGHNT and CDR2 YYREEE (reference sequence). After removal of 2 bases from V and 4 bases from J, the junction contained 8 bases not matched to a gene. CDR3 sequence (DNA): TGTGCCAGCAGCTTTCGGGCGGGAGGGCCGTCAGATACGCAGTATTTT. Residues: CASSFRAGGPSDTQYF.

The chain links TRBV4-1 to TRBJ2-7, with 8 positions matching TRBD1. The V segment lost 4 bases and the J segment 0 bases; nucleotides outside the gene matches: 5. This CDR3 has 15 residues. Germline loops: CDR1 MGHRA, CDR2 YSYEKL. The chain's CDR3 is CASSPRTGSSYEQYF. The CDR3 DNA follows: TGCGCCAGCAGCCCCCGGACAGGGAGCTCCTACGAGCAGTACTTC.

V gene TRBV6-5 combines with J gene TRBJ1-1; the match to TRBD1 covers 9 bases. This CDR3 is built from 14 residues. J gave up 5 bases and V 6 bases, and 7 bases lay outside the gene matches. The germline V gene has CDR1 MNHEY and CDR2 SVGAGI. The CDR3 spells CASSRTGGDTEAFF. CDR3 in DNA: TGTGCCAGCAGCCGAACAGGGGGCGATACTGAAGCTTTCTTT.

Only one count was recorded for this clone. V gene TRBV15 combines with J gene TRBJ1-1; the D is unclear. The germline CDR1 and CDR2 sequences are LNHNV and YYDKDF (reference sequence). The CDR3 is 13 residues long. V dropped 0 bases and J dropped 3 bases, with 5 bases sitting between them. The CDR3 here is CATSRDRDTEAFF. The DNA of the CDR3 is TGTGCCACCAGCAGAGACCGAGACACTGAAGCTTTCTTT.

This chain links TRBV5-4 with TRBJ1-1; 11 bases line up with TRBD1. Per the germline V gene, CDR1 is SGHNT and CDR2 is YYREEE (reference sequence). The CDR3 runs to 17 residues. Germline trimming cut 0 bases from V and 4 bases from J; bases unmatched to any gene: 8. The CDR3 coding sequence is TGTGCCAGCAGCTTGGGTTGGACAGGGGGCGGTCGCACTGAAGCTTTCTTT. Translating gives CASSLGWTGGGRTEAFF.

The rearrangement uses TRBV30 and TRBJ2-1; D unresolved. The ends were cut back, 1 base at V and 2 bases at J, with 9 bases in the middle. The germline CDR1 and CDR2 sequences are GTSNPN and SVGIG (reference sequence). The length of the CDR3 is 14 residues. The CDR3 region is CAWSGGRAYNEQFF. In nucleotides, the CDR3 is TGTGCCTGGAGTGGTGGTCGGGCCTACAATGAGCAGTTCTTC.

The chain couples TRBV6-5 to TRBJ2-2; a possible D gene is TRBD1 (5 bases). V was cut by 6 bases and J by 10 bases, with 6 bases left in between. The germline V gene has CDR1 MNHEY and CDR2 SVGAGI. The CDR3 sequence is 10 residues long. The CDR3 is CASRGLELFF. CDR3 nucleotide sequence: TGTGCCAGCAGGGGGCTGGAGCTGTTTTTT.

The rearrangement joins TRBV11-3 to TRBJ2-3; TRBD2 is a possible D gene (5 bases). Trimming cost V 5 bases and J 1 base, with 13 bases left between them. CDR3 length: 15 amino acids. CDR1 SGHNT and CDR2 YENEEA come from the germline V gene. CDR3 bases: TGTGCCAGCAGCAAAGGACTCATTGGCACAGATACGCAGTATTTT. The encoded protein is CASSKGLIGTDTQYF.

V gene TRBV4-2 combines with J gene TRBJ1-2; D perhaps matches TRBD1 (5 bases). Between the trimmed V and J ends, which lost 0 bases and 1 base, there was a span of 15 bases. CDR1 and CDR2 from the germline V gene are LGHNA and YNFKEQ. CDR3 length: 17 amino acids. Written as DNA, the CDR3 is TGTGCCAGCAGCCAAGAGGCCTGGGGGAGTATTAACTATGGCTACACCTTC. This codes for CASSQEAWGSINYGYTF.

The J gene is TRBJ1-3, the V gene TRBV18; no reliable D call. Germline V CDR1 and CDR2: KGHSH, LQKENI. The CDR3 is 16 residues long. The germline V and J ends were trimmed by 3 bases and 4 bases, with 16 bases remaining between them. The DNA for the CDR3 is TGTGCCAGCTCACCGTCGGAGGCCTCCTTCGGAAACACCATATATTTT. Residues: CASSPSEASFGNTIYF.

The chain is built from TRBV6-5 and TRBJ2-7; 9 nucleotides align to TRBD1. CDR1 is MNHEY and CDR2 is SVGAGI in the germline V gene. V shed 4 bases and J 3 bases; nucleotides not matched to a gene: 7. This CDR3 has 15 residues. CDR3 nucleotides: TGTGCCAGCAGTTCCCCGGGACAGGGAAACTACGAGCAGTACTTC. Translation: CASSSPGQGNYEQYF.

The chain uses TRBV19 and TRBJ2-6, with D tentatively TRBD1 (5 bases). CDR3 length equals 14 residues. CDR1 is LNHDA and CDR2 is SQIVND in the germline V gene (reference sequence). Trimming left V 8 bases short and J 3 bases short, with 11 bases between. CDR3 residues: CASSQGGGANVLTF. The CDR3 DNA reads TGTGCCAGTTCCCAGGGTGGTGGGGCCAACGTCCTGACTTTC.

The CDR3 loop reads CASSLRHGAGRGGELFF. The CDR3 region has the DNA TGTGCCAGCAGCTTAAGGCACGGGGCGGGTCGGGGCGGGGAGCTGTTTTTT. This chain links TRBV11-1 with TRBJ2-2; D could derive from TRBD1 or TRBD2 (5 bases each). From germline, CDR1 is SGHAT and CDR2 FQDESV (reference sequence). V lost 2 bases, J lost 7 bases, and 20 bases lay in between. The CDR3 consists of 17 residues.

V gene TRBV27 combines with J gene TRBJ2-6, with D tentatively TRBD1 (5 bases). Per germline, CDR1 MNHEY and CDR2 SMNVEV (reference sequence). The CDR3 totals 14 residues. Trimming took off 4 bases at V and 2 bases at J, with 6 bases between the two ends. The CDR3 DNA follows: TGTGCCAGCAGTTCCAGGGCTGGGGCCAACGTCCTGACTTTC. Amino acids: CASSSRAGANVLTF.

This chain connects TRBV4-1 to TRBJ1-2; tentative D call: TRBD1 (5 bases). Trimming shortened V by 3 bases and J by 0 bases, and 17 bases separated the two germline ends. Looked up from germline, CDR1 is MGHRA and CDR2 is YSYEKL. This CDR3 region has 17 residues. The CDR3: CASSHRDSRRANYGYTF. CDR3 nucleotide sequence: TGCGCCAGCAGCCACCGCGACAGTAGAAGGGCTAACTATGGCTACACCTTC.

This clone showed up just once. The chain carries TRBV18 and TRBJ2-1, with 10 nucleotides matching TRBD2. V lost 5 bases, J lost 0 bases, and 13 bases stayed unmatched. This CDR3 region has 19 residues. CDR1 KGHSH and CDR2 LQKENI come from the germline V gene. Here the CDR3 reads CASSSTSGLSYYSYNEQFF. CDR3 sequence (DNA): TGTGCCAGCTCATCGACTAGCGGGCTCTCTTATTACTCCTACAATGAGCAGTTCTTC. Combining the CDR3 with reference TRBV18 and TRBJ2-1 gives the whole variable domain NAGVMQNPRHLVRRRGQEARLRCSPMKGHSHVYWYRQLPEEGLKFMVYLQKENIIDESGMPKERFSAEFPKEGPSILRIQQVVRGDSAAYFCASSSTSGLSYYSYNEQFFGPGTRLTVL.

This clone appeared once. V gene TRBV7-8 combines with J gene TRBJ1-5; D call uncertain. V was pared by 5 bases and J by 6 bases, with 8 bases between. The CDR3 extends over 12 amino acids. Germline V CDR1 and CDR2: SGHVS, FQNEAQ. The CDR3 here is CASSNHGQPQHF. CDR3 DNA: TGTGCCAGCAGCAACCACGGTCAGCCCCAGCATTTT.

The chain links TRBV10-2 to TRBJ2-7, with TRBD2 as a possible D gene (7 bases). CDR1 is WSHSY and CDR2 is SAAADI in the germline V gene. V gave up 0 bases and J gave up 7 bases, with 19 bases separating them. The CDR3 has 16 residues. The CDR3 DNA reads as TGCGCCAGCAGTGAGTCTTTCGGGGGGCCGGCGGAAGAGCAGTACTTC. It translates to CASSESFGGPAEEQYF.

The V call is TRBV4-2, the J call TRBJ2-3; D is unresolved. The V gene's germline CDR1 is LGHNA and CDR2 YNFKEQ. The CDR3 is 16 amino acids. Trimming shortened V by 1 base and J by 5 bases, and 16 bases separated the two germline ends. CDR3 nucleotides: TGTGCCAGCAGCCAAGGGAAGGCCTACCCTGGAGATACGCAGTATTTT. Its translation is CASSQGKAYPGDTQYF.

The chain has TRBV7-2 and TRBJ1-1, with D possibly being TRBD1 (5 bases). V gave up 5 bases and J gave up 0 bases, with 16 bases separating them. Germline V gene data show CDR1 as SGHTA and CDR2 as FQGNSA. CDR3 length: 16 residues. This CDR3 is CASSPEPGPLNTEAFF. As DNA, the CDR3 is TGTGCCAGCAGCCCTGAACCGGGACCCCTGAACACTGAAGCTTTCTTT.

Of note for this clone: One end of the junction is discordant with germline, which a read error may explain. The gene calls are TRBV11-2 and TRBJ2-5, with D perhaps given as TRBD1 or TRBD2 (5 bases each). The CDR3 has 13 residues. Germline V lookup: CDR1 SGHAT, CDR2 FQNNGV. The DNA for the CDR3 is TGTGCCAGCGGCCTCGACGGGACCCAAACCCAATACTTC. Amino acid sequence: CASGLDGTQTQYF.